This T cell receptor (beta chain) was obtained from a study of blood T cells in healthy people across ages. As for this clonotype: The junction departs from germline at one end; a sequencing error may be responsible.

CDR3 length equals 11 residues. Germline CDR1 and CDR2: DFQATT and SNEGSKA (reference sequence). Then a second PCR, running roughly 7 to 11 cycles, was carried out with a sample-barcoded 5' primer and a J-beta primer mix. TCRdb used MiXCR to reprocess the 5' RACE reads, holding one entry per CDR3 protein. Found here are around 1,900,000 distinct CDR3 sequences, about 39% of them singletons; the top ten hold 23%. This clonotype originated in a human donor in good health. Source material: blood. This chain links TRBV20-1 with TRBJ2-1; D may be TRBD2 (6 bases). The CDR3 loop is CSPSGQNERFF. The CDR3 nucleotides read TGCAGTCCCAGCGGGCAGAATGAGCGGTTCTTC.